This T cell receptor (beta chain) was retrieved from a study of blood T cell repertoires in COVID-19. Study background: The United States, Italy and Spain supplied acute and convalescent COVID-19 samples. PBMCs, B-cell-depleted T cells, or T cells provided the cDNA or gDNA that made up the material.

A few counts support this clone. Original analysis: Amplifying reference gene primers gave estimates of nucleated cell counts. Assay: immunoSEQ multiplex PCR; the TCRdb copy retains only in-frame clones and omits some. V and J calls and clone size are copied from that table; D and trimming were computed from the DNA. The table includes about 240,000 clones, approximately 80% detected once. The CDR3 extends over 14 amino acids. Germline V gene data show CDR1 as SGHTA and CDR2 as FQGNSA. V was shortened by 5 bases and J by 5 bases, with 12 bases between the two germline ends. The chain recombines TRBV7-2 with TRBJ2-2, with D unclear. Sequencing was carried out using peripheral blood. This receptor was identified in a man younger than 45 who had recovered from COVID-19. The CDR3: CASSPFFRTGELFF. The CDR3 nucleotides are TGTGCCAGCAGCCCTTTTTTCCGGACCGGGGAGCTGTTTTTT.